Detailed here is one T cell receptor (beta chain). Which antigen it targets is not known. It has no much larger one-base neighbor in the sample; base qualities were not kept. Taken from cysteine to phenylalanine, the CDR3 has 17 residues. Just the 51-base CDR3 DNA is kept, in frame starting at base 1. The germline V gene supplies CDR1 SGHTA and CDR2 FQGTGA. A distance of 13 bases separates the germline ends of V and J, which lose 0 bases and 4 bases respectively. The entry originates in a study of cytomegalovirus exposure and HLA in healthy donors (TCRdb year 2017). Some background on the complete study: A later analysis indicated that the roughly 120 validation repertoires were generated on the platform also employed for the 700 or so repertoires of the first cohort. The aim of the study was to test whether cataloging public T cell receptors could identify signatures of past pathogen exposure. Besides the first cohort of 500 to 700 subjects, a separate validation cohort made up of over 100 different subjects was used. To predict cytomegalovirus infection status, the study combined high-throughput TCR immunosequencing, statistical association of individual TCRs with disease status, and machine learning.

Donors formed part of the validation cohort, which comprised fewer than 150 subjects and was distinct from the first cohort of some 700 subjects. General study outcomes and caveats: A total of about 150 TCR beta chains were listed by the study as associated with cytomegalovirus. Most TCR sequences were observed very rarely across donors, whereas some public TCRs were present in many individuals. Cytomegalovirus status was reported to be diagnosed by the classifier with high specificity and sensitivity in both the original and validation cohorts. According to the authors, the approach could potentially be generalized to other disease states and immunological phenotypes. Three of the identified cytomegalovirus-associated TCR beta chains were confirmed in vitro to be specific for cytomegalovirus antigens. A later analysis found that TCRs clustered in the first cohort also tended to co-occur in the 120 validation repertoires, with approximately 93% of cluster scores above 0. All 120 or so repertoires were used to score co-occurrence in the validation cohort in a later analysis, because that analysis had no HLA typing for the cohort.

The library was obtained by the immunoSEQ multiplex PCR assay. Processing in the source paper ran as follows. A statistical classification framework was developed to diagnose cytomegalovirus status using the catalog of TCR beta chain sequences. The immuneACCESS repertoire file appears here via TCRdb, limited to in-frame rearrangements. These files lack a portion of the clones; in checked studies, under half of the deficit traces to unresolved V genes, and the cause of the others is not known. V and J calls and clone size are as listed in that table; D and trimming were resolved from the DNA. In this sample the table shows about 330,000 clones, 75% to 90% of which occur a single time. The top ten clones comprise 0.95% to 1.5% of the sample.

The chain is assembled from TRBV7-3 and TRBJ2-6, with the identity of the D gene unclear. The sample taken for sequencing was PBMCs. This sequence originates from a woman aged 30 to 39 in good health and CMV-seropositive. CDR3 reads: CASSLTPFGVGANVLTF. The DNA sequence is as follows: TGTGCCAGCAGCTTAACGCCCTTTGGAGTCGGGGCCAACGTCCTGACTTTC.